This section outlines one T cell receptor beta chain sequence together with its context. The junction departs from germline at one end; a sequencing error may be responsible. TCRbeta libraries were built with three rounds of nested PCR, modified from ARM-PCR. TCRdb analysed the multiplex PCR reads with MiXCR anew, one entry per CDR3 protein. In the table there are around 79,000 distinct CDR3 sequences, roughly 72% of which are singletons. The template was RNA from unsorted bulk tissue. This sample is drawn from a study of tumor and adjacent non-tumor tissue in lung cancer. The CDR3 covers 16 residues. Germline CDR1 reads SGHTS; CDR2 reads YDEGEE.

This rearrangement joins TRBV5-8 to TRBJ2-6, with D hard to call. The receptor was isolated from a woman in her thirties or forties with non-small cell lung cancer. The sequencing sample was made of lung tumor tissue. This CDR3 reads CASSLGSFYGTNVLTF. The CDR3 DNA sequence: TGTGCCAGCAGCTTGGGTTCGTTCTATGGGACCAACGTCCTGACTTTC.